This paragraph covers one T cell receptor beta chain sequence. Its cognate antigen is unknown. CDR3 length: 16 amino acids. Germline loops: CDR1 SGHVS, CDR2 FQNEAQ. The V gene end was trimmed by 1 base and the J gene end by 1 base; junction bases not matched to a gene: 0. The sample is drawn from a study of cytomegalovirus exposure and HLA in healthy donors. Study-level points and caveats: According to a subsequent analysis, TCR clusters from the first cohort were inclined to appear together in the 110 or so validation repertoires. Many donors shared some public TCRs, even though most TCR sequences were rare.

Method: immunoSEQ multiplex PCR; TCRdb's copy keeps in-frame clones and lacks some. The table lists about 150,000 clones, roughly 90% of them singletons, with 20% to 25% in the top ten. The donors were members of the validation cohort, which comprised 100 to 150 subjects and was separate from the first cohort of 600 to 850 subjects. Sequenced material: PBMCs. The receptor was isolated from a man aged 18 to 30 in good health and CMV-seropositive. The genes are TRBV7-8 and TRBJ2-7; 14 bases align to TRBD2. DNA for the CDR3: TGTGCCAGCAGCTTAGGGACTAGCGGGGGGTCCTACGAGCAGTACTTC. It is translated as CASSLGTSGGSYEQYF.